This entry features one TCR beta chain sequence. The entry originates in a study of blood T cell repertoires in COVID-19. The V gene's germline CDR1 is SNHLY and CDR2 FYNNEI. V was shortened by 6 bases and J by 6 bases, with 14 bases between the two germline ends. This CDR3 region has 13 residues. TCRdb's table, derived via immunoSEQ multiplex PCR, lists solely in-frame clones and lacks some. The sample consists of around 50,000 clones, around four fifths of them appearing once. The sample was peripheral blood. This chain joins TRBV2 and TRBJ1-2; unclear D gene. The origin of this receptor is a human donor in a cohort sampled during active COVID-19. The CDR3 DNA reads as TGTGCCAGCAGCGTCGGGTCCCCGAATGGCTACACCTTC. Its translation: CASSVGSPNGYTF.